This T cell receptor beta chain was recovered during a study of Graves' ophthalmopathy and Graves' hyperthyroidism. Notes on the study in general: The model predicted progression of ophthalmopathy with a sensitivity of approximately 68%, and its specificity was 72.22%.

New diagnoses, under 2 months' duration, and ages 18 to 65 characterized the hyperthyroidism patients. Excluded were patients with other autoimmune diseases, uncontrolled infections, pregnancy or lactation. Germline V lookup: CDR1 SNHLY, CDR2 FYNNEI. This CDR3 is 13 amino acids long. The V and J ends lost 3 bases and 8 bases respectively, with 13 bases between them. In its sample, this clonotype was seen many times. Antigen: not known. Amplified material comprised TCR beta CDR3 regions derived from RNA transcripts. The first-round RT-PCR employed HTBI primers together with the Qiagen OneStep RT-PCR kit. A multiplex PCR was then performed as the second round. TCRdb processed the multiplex PCR reads anew with MiXCR; each CDR3 protein has one entry. Seen here are about 1.2 million distinct CDR3 sequences, approximately 35% observed once, and the top ten hold approximately 12%.

Sequenced input: peripheral blood or thyroid tissue (not recorded which). The origin of this receptor is an adult man with Graves' hyperthyroidism. The V and J genes are TRBV2 and TRBJ1-2, with unresolved D. This CDR3 is CASSEIWLGGYTF. In DNA, the CDR3 is TGTGCCAGCAGTGAGATTTGGTTGGGAGGCTACACCTTC.